This T cell receptor beta chain is from a study of blood T cell repertoires in COVID-19. Study background: Donors in the United States, Italy and Spain gave samples during acute or convalescent COVID-19. T cells, B-cell-depleted T cells, or PBMCs provided the cDNA or gDNA that served as material.

This CDR3 region has 17 residues. The V gene's germline CDR1 is MNHEY and CDR2 SVGEGT. V dropped 0 bases and J dropped 1; count of bases not matched to a gene: 7. Original processing methods: Estimation of nucleated cell counts relied on the amplification of reference gene primers. Profiled with immunoSEQ multiplex PCR; TCRdb holds only in-frame clones, not every one. V, J and clone size were drawn from that table, and D and trimming were deduced from the DNA. The data hold 150,000 to 200,000 clones, with 80% to 90% observed a single time. The sequenced material came from peripheral blood. The sequence derives from a man aged 45-60 years with active or convalescent COVID-19. The chain is built from TRBV6-2 or TRBV6-3 and TRBJ1-1; 8 nucleotides line up with TRBD1. CDR3 bases: TGTGCCAGCAGTTACTCGACCCCCGGACAGGGGAACACTGAAGCTTTCTTT. This gives the protein CASSYSTPGQGNTEAFF.